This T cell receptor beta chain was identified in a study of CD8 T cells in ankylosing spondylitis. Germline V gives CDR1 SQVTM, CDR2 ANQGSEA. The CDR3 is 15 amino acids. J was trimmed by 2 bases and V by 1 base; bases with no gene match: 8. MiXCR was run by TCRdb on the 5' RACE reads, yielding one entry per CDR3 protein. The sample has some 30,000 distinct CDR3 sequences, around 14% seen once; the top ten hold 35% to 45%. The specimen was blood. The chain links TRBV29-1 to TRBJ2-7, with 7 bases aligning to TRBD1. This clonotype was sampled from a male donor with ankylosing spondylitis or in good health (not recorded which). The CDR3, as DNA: TGCAGCGTTGAAGGAGCGACAGGGAGAACCTACGAGCAGTACTTC. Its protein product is CSVEGATGRTYEQYF.